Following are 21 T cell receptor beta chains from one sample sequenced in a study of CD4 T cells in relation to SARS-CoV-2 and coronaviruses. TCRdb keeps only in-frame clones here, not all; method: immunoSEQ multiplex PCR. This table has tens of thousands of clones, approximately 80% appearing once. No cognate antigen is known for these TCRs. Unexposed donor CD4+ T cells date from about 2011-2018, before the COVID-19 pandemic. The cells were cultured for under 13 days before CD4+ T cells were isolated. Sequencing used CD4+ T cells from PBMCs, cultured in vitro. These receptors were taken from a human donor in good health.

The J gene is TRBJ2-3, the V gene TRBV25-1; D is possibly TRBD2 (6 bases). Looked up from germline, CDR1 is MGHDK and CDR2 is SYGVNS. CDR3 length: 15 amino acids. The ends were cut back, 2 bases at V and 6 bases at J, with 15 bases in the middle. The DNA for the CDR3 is TGTGCCAGCAGTGAACGACTAGGAGGAGGGGATACGCAGTATTTT. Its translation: CASSERLGGGDTQYF.

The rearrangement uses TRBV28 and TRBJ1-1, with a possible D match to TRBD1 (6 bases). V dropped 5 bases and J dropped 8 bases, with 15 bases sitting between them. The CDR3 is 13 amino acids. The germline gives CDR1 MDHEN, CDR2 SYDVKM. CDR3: CASSHAGTYEAFF. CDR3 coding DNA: TGTGCCAGCAGTCACGCCGGGACATACGAAGCTTTCTTT.

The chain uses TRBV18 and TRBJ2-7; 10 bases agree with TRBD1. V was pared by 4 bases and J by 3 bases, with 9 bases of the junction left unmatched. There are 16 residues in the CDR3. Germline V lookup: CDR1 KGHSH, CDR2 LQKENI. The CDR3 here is CASSLETGGRVYEQYF. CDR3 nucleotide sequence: TGTGCCAGCTCACTCGAGACAGGGGGCAGAGTCTACGAGCAGTACTTC.

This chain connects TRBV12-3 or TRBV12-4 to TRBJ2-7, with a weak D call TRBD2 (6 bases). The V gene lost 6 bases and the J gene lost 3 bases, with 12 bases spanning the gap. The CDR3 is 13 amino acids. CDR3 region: CASSPGTLYEQYF. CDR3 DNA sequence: TGTGCCAGCAGCCCCGGGACTCTCTACGAGCAGTACTTC.

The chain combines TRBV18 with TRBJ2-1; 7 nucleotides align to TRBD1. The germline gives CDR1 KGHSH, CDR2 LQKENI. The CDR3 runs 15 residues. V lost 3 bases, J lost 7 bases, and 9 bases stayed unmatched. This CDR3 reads CASSPVSGGSNEQFF. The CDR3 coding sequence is TGTGCCAGCTCACCCGTTTCAGGGGGAAGTAATGAGCAGTTCTTC.

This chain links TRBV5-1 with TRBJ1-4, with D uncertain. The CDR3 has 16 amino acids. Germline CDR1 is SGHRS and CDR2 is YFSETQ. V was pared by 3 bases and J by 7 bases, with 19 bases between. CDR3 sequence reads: CASSSNPIKGGEKLFF. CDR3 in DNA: TGCGCCAGCAGCTCCAACCCCATCAAAGGTGGTGAAAAACTGTTTTTT.

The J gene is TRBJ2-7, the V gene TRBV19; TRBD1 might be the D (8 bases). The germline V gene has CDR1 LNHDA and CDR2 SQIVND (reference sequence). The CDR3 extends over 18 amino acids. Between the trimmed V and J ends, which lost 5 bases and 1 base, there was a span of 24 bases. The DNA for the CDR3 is TGTGCCAGTAGTGAAATATACAGGGGGGGGTTGCCTTCCTACGAGCAGTACTTC. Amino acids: CASSEIYRGGLPSYEQYF.

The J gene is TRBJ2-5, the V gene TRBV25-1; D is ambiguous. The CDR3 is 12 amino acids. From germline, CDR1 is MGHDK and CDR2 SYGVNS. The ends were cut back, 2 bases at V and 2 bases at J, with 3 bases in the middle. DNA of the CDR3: TGTGCCAGCAGTGAACAGCAAGAGACCCAGTACTTC. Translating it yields CASSEQQETQYF.

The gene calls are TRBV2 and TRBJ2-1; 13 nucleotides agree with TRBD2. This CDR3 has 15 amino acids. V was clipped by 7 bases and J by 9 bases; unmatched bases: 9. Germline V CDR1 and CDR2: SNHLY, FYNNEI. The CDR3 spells CASTGTSGRVGEQFF. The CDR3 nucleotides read TGTGCCAGCACCGGAACTAGCGGGAGGGTAGGTGAGCAGTTCTTC.

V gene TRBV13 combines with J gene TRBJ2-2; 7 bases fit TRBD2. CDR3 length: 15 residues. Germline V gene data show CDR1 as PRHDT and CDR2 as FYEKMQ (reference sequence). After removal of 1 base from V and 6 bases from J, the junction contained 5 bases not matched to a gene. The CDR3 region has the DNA TGTGCCAGCAGCTTAGTGGCCGCGGGGGCCGGGGAGCTGTTTTTT. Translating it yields CASSLVAAGAGELFF. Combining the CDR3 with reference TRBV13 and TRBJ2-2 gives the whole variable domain AAGVIQSPRHLIKEKRETATLKCYPIPRHDTVYWYQQGPGQDPQFLISFYEKMQSDKGSIPDRFSAQQFSDYHSELNMSSLELGDSALYFCASSLVAAGAGELFFGEGSRLTVL.

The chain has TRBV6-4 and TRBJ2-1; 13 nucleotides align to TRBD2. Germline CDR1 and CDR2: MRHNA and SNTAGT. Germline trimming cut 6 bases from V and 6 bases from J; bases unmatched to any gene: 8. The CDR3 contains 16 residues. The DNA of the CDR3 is TGTGCCAGCAGCCGGACGGGGACTAGCGGGGTCAATGAGCAGTTCTTC. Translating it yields CASSRTGTSGVNEQFF.

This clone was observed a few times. Here the CDR3 reads CASSIRMGGIYEQYF. The CDR3 DNA sequence: TGTGCCAGTAGTATAAGAATGGGGGGGATCTACGAGCAGTACTTC. The gene calls are TRBV19 and TRBJ2-7; 7 positions agree with TRBD2. J lost 3 bases, V lost 2 bases, and 7 bases had no gene match. The CDR3 runs 15 residues. Germline lookup yields CDR1 LNHDA and CDR2 SQIVND (reference sequence).

In nucleotides, the CDR3 is TGTGCCAGCAGTCGCACACAGGGCGGCTATGGCTACACCTTC. Its protein product is CASSRTQGGYGYTF. The V gene is TRBV3-1 (or the pseudogene TRBV3-2), the J gene TRBJ1-2, with D possibly being TRBD1 (6 bases). Germline lookup yields CDR1 LGHDT and CDR2 YNNKEL (reference sequence). The CDR3 runs to 14 residues. The V gene lost 6 bases and the J gene lost 4 bases, with 15 bases spanning the gap.

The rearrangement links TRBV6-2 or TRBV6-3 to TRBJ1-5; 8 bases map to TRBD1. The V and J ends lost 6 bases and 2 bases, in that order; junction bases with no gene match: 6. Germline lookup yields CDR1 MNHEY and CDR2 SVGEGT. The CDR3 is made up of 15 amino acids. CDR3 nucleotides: TGTGCCAGCAGCTCCGGACAGGGAGGCAATCAGCCCCAGCATTTT. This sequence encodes CASSSGQGGNQPQHF.

CDR3 sequence: CASSRQGAVTDTQYF. DNA for the CDR3: TGTGCCAGCAGCCGTCAGGGGGCAGTCACAGATACGCAGTATTTT. The J gene is TRBJ2-3, the V gene TRBV3-1 (or the pseudogene TRBV3-2); 8 bases are shared with TRBD1. V gave up 4 bases and J gave up 2 bases; unmatched junction bases: 5. The CDR3 spans 15 residues. Germline V lookup: CDR1 LGHDT, CDR2 YNNKEL (reference sequence).

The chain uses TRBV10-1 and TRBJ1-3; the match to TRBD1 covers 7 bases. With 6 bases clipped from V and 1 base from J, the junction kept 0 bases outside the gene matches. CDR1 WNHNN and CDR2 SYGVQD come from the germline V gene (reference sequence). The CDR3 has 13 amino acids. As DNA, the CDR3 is TGCGCCAGCAGGACAGGGTCTGGAAACACCATATATTTT. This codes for CASRTGSGNTIYF.

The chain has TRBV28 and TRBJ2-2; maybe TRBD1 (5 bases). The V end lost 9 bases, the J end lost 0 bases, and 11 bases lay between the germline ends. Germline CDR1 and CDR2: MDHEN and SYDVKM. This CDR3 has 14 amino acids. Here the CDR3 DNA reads TGTGCCAGTCTGGGGCAGCCGAACACCGGGGAGCTGTTTTTT. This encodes CASLGQPNTGELFF.

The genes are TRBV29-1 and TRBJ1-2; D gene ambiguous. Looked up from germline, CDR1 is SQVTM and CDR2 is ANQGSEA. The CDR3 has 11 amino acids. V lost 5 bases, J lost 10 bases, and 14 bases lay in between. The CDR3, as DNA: TGCAGCGTTTCTGGAGTTGAGGACTACACCTTC. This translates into CSVSGVEDYTF.

Here the CDR3 DNA reads TGTGCCAGCAGGACACTAGCGGGAGGGCCTGGGGCCAACGTCCTGACTTTC. Its protein product is CASRTLAGGPGANVLTF. The chain employs TRBV2 and TRBJ2-6; 13 nucleotides line up with TRBD2. The CDR3 totals 17 residues. V shed 6 bases, J shed 2 bases, and the junction held 4 bases outside the gene matches. Germline lookup yields CDR1 SNHLY and CDR2 FYNNEI.

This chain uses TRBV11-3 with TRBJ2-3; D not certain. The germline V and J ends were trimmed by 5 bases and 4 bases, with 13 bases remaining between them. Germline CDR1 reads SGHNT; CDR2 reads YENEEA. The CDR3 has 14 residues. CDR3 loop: CASSVMSSSDTQYF. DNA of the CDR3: TGTGCCAGCAGCGTCATGAGTAGTTCAGATACGCAGTATTTT.

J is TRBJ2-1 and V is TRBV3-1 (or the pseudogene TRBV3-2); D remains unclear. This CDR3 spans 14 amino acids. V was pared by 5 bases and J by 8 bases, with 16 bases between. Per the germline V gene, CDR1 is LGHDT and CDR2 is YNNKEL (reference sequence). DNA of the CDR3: TGTGCCAGCAGCGACTCCCCAAGTGGCGATGAGCAGTTCTTC. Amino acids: CASSDSPSGDEQFF.